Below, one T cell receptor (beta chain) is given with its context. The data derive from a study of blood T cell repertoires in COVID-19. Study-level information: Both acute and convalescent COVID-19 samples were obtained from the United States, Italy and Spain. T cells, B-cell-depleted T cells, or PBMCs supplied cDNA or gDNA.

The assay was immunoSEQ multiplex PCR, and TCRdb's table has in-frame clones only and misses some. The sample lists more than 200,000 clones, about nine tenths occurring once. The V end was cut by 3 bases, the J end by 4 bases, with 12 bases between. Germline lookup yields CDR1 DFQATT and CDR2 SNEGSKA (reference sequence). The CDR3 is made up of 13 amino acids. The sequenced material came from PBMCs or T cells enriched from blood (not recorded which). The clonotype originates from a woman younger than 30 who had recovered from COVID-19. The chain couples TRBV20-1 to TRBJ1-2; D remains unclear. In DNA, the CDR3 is TGCAGTGCTAGTGCGCAGGCGCTCTATGGCTACACCTTC. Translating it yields CSASAQALYGYTF.